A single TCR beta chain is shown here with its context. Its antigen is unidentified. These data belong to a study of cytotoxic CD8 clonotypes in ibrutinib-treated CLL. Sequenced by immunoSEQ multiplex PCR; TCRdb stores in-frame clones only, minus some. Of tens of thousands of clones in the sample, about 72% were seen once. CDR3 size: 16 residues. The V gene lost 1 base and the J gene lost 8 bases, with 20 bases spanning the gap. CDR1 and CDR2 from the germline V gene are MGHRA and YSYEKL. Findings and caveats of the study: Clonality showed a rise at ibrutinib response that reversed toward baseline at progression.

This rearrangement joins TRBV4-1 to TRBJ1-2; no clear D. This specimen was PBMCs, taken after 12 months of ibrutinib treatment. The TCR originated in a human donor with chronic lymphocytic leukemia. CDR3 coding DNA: TGCGCCAGCAGCCAAGCGCCGTGGCGGAGGGTTGAAGGCTACACCTTC. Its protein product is CASSQAPWRRVEGYTF.